The clone carrying this TCR beta chain was detected ten times or more. This record belongs to a study of CD8 T cells in ankylosing spondylitis. Germline V gives CDR1 SGHTA, CDR2 FQGNSA. The J segment lost 7 bases and the V segment lost 2 bases, leaving 5 bases of the junction unmatched. CDR3 length equals 15 residues. TCRdb re-called the 5' RACE reads through MiXCR, storing one row per CDR3 protein. The data hold around 300,000 distinct CDR3 sequences, with 11% observed a single time. Sequenced input: blood, either unsorted or a sorted T cell fraction (not recorded which). The sequence came from a female donor with ankylosing spondylitis or in good health (not recorded which). The genes are TRBV7-2 and TRBJ2-1; 10 bases are shared with TRBD2. The CDR3 reads CASSLNLAGANEQFF. The CDR3 DNA sequence: TGTGCCAGCAGCTTAAACCTAGCGGGAGCTAATGAGCAGTTCTTC.